This is a list of T cell receptor beta chains from one sample in a study of T cell responses to AZD1222 COVID-19 vaccine. Assay: immunoSEQ multiplex PCR; the TCRdb copy retains only in-frame clones and omits some. The sample consists of around 130,000 clones, 85% to 90% of them appearing once. Sequences were derived from peripheral blood, sampled on day 0 of AZD1222 vaccination. Receptors originate from an adult in good health. The CDR3 runs from the conserved cysteine through the conserved F or W. A D gene is named only where the DNA matches it firmly. For some rows the clone size is stated as once, few or many, or as a class when expanded; others skip it.

J | D | V | size | DNA | CDR3
TRBJ2-3 | TRBD1 | TRBV2 | NA | TGTGCCAGCAGTCGAGAGGGGACAGCCACAGATACGCAGTATTTT | CASSREGTATDTQYF
TRBJ1-1 | NA | TRBV11-1 | NA | TGTGCCAGCAGCAGGGGGGGGGAGAACACTGAAGCTTTCTTT | CASSRGGENTEAFF
TRBJ2-2 | NA | TRBV12-3/TRBV12-4 | NA | TGTGCCAGCACAAGACGGGAGTCCGGGGAGCTGTTTTTT | CASTRRESGELFF
TRBJ2-1 | NA | TRBV11-2 | NA | TGTGCCAGCAGCCTCAATTGGGGGGGGCTAGCGCATGAGCAGTTCTTC | CASSLNWGGLAHEQFF
TRBJ1-6 | TRBD1 | TRBV19 | once | TGTGCCAGTAGTATACGGGGGATGAGACAGGGGGTCAACTCCTATAATTCACCCCTCCACTTT | CASSIRGMRQGVNSYNSPLHF
TRBJ2-1 | NA | TRBV11-2 | NA | TGTGCCAGCAGCTTAGGGGCCATCTACAATGAGCAGTTCTTC | CASSLGAIYNEQFF
TRBJ2-3 | NA | TRBV5-4 | NA | TGTGCCAGCAGCCCAGAAACGACAGATACGCAGTATTTT | CASSPETTDTQYF
TRBJ2-3 | NA | TRBV18 | NA | TGTGCCAGCTCACCACCCCTCGCGGCGGGGAGTGATACGCAGTATTTT | CASSPPLAAGSDTQYF
TRBJ1-4 | NA | TRBV9 | NA | TGTGCCAGCAGCGCGGATACCAATGAAAAACTGTTTTTT | CASSADTNEKLFF
TRBJ1-4 | NA | TRBV25-1 | once | TGTGCCAGCAGTGACCCCTCTCGGTTAGGCGAAAAACTGTTTTTT | CASSDPSRLGEKLFF
TRBJ2-7 | TRBD2 | TRBV27 | NA | TGTGCCAGCAGTTTAGCTAGCGGGATATACGAGCAGTACTTC | CASSLASGIYEQYF
TRBJ2-1 | NA | TRBV30 | NA | TGTGCCTGGAGTGTAGGGGTCGGCAATGAGCAGTTCTTC | CAWSVGVGNEQFF
TRBJ2-1 | NA | TRBV28 | NA | TGTGCCAGCAGTTTTCCCCGAGTTGCCTACAATGAGCAGTTCTTC | CASSFPRVAYNEQFF
TRBJ1-2 | NA | TRBV6-5 | NA | TGTGCCAGCAGTTCCGCAGGGGTCGGCGGAGGCTACACCTTC | CASSSAGVGGGYTF
TRBJ1-6 | NA | TRBV5-3 | NA | TGTGGGCGGGGAGTCGCGCTGCGCCACTTT | CGRGVALRHF
TRBJ1-3 | NA | TRBV3-1/TRBV3-2 | NA | TGTGCCAGCAGCCGCCAGAGCGACTCTGGAAACACCATATATTTT | CASSRQSDSGNTIYF
TRBJ1-6 | NA | TRBV7-9 | NA | TGTGCCAGCAGCTTAGCGGGGGGTAACTCACCCCTCCACTTT | CASSLAGGNSPLHF
TRBJ2-5 | NA | TRBV7-9 | once | TGTGCCAGCAGCTTGGGGGACACTCGAGAGACCCAGTACTTC | CASSLGDTRETQYF
TRBJ1-1 | NA | TRBV4-2 | once | TGTGCCAGCAGCCAAATCAGCACAGGGCTGGGCACTGAAGCTTTCTTT | CASSQISTGLGTEAFF
TRBJ1-4 | TRBD1 | TRBV28 | NA | TGTGCCAGCAGTTTATACCCCCTCACAGGGGAAGCAACTAATGAAAAACTGTTTTTT | CASSLYPLTGEATNEKLFF
TRBJ1-1 | NA | TRBV5-1 | NA | TGCGCCAGTAGCTTTAAGGGGAACACTGAAGCTTTCTTT | CASSFKGNTEAFF
TRBJ2-3 | TRBD2 | TRBV6-4 | NA | TGTGCCAGCAGTGACTCGTTGACTAGCGAGACAGATACGCAGTATTTT | CASSDSLTSETDTQYF
TRBJ1-5 | NA | TRBV5-8 | NA | TGTGCCAGCAGCTTGAACCCGCCCCAGCATTTT | CASSLNPPQHF
TRBJ2-7 | TRBD2 | TRBV18 | NA | TGTGCCAGCTCACCACCGGGACTAGCGGGAGGGGGCCACGAGCAGTACTTC | CASSPPGLAGGGHEQYF
TRBJ2-3 | NA | TRBV7-9 | once | TGTGCCAGCAGCTTAGTTGTGGGGGGCTCAGATACGCAGTATTTT | CASSLVVGGSDTQYF